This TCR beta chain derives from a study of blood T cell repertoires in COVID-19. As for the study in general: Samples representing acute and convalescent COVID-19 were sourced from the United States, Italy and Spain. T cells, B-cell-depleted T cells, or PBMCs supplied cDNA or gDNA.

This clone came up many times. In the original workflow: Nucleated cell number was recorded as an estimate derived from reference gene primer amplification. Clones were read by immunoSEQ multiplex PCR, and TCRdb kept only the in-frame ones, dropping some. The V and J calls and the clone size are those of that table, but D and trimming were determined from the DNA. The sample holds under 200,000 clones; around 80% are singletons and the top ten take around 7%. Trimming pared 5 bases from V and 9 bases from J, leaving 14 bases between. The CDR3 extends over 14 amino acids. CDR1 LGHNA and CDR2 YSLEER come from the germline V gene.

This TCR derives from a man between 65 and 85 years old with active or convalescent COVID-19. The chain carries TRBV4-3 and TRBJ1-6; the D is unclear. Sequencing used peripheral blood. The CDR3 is CASSVQAGSSPLHF. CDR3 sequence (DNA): TGCGCCAGCAGCGTCCAAGCGGGCAGTTCACCCCTCCACTTT.